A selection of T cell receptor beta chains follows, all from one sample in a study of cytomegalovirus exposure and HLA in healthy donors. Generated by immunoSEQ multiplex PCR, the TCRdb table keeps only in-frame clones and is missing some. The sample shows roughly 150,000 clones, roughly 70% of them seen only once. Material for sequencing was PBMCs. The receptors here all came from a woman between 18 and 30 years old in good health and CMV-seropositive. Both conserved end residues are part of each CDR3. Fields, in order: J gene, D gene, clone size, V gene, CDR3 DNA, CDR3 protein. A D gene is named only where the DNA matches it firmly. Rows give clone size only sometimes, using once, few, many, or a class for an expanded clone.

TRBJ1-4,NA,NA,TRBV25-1,TGTGCCAGCAGAAAACAGGATGAAAAACTGTTTTTT,CASRKQDEKLFF
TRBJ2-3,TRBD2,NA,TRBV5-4,TGTGCCAGCAGCCGAACCGGGACTAGCGGGGGGACGGGCACAGATACGCAGTATTTT,CASSRTGTSGGTGTDTQYF
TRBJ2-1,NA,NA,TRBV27,TGTGCCAGCAGTTTAGGAGGATCCAATGAGCAGTTCTTC,CASSLGGSNEQFF
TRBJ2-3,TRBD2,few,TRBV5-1,TGCGCCAGCCGTATCGGGACTAGCAAACTCACAGATACGCAGTATTTT,CASRIGTSKLTDTQYF
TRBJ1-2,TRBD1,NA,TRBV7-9,TGTGCCAGCAGCCCCCAGAGTTTGGACAGGCACTATGGCTACACCTTC,CASSPQSLDRHYGYTF
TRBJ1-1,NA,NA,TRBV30,TGTGCCTGGAGGTCAGGGCGGAACACTGAAGCTTTCTTT,CAWRSGRNTEAFF
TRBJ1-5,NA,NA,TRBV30,TGTGCCTGGAGTCCCGGGGGTCTGCAGCCCCAGCATTTT,CAWSPGGLQPQHF
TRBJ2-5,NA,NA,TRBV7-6,TGTGCCAGCAGCTCTGGATCGTCAGGCCAAGAGACCCAGTACTTC,CASSSGSSGQETQYF
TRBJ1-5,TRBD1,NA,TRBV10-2,TGCGCCAGCTGGCCGGGACAGTTCAATCAGCCCCAGCATTTT,CASWPGQFNQPQHF
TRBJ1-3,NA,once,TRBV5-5,TGTGCCAGCAGCCCCGGGGCGGGGAGACTCGCTGGAAACACCATATATTTT,CASSPGAGRLAGNTIYF
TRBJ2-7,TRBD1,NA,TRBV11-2,TGTGCCAGCAGCCCGGGACAGCTCTACGAGCAGTACTTC,CASSPGQLYEQYF
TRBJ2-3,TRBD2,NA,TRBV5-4,TGTGCCAGCAGCTTGCCGGGGACTAGCGGGGGCCCGGATACGCAGTATTTT,CASSLPGTSGGPDTQYF
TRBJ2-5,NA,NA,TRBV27,TGTGCCAGCAGTTTATCGAAGGTCACAGCTCAAGAGACCCAGTACTTC,CASSLSKVTAQETQYF
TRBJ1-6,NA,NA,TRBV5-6,TGTGCCAGCAGCTCGGACGGACTGTTACGTTCACCCCTCCACTTT,CASSSDGLLRSPLHF
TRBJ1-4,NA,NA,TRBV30,TGTGCCTGGAGTGTGCAGGGGTTGACAACTAATGAAAAACTGTTTTTT,CAWSVQGLTTNEKLFF
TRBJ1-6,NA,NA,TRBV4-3,TGCGCCAGCAGCCAAGATGGAGCTTCACCCCTCCACTTT,CASSQDGASPLHF
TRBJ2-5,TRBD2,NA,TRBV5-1,TGCGCCAGCAGCCCCGGGACTAGCGGGGGGGCGTGGACCCAGTACTTC,CASSPGTSGGAWTQYF
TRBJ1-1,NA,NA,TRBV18,TGTGCCAGCTCACCGCCTACACAGGACACTGAAGCTTTCTTT,CASSPPTQDTEAFF
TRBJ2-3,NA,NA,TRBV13,TGTGCCAGCAGCTTAGGCCTTAAGGTCCAGAGCGGTGATACGCAGTATTTT,CASSLGLKVQSGDTQYF
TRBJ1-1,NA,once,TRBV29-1,TGCAGCGTCGTGGGACAAATGAACACTGAAGCTTTCTTT,CSVVGQMNTEAFF
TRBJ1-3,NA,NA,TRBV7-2,TGTGCCAGCAGCTTAGAGTCGGGATCTGGAAACACCATATATTTT,CASSLESGSGNTIYF
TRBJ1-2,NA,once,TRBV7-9,TGTTCCAGCAGCTCCACAGGGTTGGACTATGGCTACACCTTC,CSSSSTGLDYGYTF
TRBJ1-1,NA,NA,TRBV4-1,TGCGCCAGCAGCCAAGAATTGGGCAGGCCGAACACTGAAGCTTTCTTT,CASSQELGRPNTEAFF
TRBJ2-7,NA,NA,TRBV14,TGTGCCAGCAGCCAAGATACGAGGGCGGCCTACGAGCAGTACTTC,CASSQDTRAAYEQYF
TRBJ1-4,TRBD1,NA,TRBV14,TGTGCCAGCAGCCATCTTTCGACAGGGTTTCGTGAAAAACTGTTTTTT,CASSHLSTGFREKLFF
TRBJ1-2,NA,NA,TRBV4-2,TGTGCCAGCAGCCAGATCAGCGGGGTCTATGGCTACACCTTC,CASSQISGVYGYTF
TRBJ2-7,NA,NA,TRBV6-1,TGTGCCAGCAGTGAAGTCGGGACACTGGAGCAGTACTTC,CASSEVGTLEQYF
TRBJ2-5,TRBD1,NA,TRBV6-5,TGTGCCAGCAGTTACTCAGAAAACAGGGGCCGGGAGACCCAGTACTTC,CASSYSENRGRETQYF
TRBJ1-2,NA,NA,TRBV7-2,TGTGCCAGCAGCTTATTAGGGGTTACCTATGGCTACACCTTC,CASSLLGVTYGYTF